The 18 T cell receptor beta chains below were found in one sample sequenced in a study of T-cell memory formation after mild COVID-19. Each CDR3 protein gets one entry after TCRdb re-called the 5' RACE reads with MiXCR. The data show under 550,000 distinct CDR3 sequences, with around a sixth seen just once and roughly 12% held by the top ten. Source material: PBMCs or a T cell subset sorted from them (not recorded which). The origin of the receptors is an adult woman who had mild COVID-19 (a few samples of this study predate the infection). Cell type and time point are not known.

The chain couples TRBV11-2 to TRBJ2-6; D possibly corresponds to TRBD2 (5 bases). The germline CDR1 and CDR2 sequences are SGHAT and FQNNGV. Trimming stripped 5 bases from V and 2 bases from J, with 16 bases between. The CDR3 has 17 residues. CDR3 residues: CASSQAVEGAGANVLTF. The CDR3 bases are TGTGCCAGCAGCCAAGCGGTTGAGGGAGCTGGGGCCAACGTCCTGACTTTC.

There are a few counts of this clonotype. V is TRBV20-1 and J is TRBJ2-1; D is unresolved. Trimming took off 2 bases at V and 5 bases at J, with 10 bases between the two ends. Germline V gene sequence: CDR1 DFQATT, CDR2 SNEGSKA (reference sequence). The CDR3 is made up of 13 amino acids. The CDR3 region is CSARFRDNNEQFF. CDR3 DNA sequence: TGCAGTGCTAGATTTAGAGATAACAATGAGCAGTTCTTC.

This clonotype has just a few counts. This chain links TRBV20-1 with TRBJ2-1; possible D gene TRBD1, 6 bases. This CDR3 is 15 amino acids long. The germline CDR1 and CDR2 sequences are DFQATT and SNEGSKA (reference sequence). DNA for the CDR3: TGCAGCTACTCGATTGGGGGCCGCTCCTACAATGAGCAGTTCTTC. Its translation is CSYSIGGRSYNEQFF.

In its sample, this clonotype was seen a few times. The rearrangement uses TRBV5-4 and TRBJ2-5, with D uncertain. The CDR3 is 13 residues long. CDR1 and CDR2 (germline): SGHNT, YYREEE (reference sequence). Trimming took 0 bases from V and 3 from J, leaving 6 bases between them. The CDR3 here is CASSLEGEETQYF. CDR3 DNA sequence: TGTGCCAGCAGCTTGGAAGGTGAAGAGACCCAGTACTTC.

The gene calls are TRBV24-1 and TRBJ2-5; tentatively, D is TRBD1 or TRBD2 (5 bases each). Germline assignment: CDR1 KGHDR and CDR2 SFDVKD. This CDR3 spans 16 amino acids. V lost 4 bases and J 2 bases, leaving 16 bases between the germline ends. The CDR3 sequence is CATSDPGTAPQETQYF. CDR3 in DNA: TGTGCCACCAGTGACCCTGGGACGGCCCCTCAAGAGACCCAGTACTTC.

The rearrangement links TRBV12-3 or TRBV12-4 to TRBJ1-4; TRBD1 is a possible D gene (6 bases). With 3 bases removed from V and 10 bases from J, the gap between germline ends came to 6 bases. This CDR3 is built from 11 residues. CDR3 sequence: CASSFRGKLFF. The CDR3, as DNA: TGTGCCAGCAGTTTCAGGGGAAAACTGTTTTTT.

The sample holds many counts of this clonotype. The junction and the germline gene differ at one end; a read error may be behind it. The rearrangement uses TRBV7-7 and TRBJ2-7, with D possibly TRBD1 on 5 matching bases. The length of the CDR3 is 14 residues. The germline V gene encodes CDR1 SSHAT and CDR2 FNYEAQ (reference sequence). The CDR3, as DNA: TGTGCTAGCAGCTTATATCAGGGTCCCTACGAGCAGTACTTC. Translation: CASSLYQGPYEQYF.

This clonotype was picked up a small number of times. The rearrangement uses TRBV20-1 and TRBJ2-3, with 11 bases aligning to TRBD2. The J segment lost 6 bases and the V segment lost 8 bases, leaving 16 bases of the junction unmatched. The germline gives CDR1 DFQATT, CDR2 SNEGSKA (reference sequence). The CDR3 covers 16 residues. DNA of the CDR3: TGCAGTTCGACTAGCGGGGACGACTGGGGTGCGGATACGCAGTATTTT. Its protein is CSSTSGDDWGADTQYF.

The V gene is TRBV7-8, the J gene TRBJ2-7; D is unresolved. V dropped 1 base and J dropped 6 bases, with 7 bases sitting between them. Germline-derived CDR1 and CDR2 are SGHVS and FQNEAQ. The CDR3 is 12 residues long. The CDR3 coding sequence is TGTGCCAGCAGCTTAGTGGCCTTCGAGCAGTACTTC. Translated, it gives CASSLVAFEQYF.

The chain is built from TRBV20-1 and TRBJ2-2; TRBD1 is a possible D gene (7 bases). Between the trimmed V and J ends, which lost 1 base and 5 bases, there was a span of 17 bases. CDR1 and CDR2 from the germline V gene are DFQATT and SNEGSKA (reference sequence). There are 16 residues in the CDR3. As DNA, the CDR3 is TGCAGTGCTAGAGCTCGGTCCGCAGGGGGGACCGGGGAGCTGTTTTTT. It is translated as CSARARSAGGTGELFF.

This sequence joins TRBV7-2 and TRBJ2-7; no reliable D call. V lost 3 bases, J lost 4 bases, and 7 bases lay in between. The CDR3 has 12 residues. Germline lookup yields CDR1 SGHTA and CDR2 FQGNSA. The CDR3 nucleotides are TGTGCCAGCAGCTTGGAGATTTACGAGCAGTACTTC. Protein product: CASSLEIYEQYF.

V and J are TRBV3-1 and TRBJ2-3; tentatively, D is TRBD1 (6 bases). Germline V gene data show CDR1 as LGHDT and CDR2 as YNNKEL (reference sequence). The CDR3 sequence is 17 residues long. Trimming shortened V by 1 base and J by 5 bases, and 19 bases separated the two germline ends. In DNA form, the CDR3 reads TGTGCCAGCAGCCAAGGGGGGAACAGGGCACCCGGAGATACGCAGTATTTT. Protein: CASSQGGNRAPGDTQYF.

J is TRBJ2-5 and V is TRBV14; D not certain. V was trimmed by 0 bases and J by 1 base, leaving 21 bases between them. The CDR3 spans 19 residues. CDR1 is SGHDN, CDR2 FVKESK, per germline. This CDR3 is CASSQERSFGLSAQETQYF. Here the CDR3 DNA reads TGTGCCAGCAGCCAAGAGCGGAGCTTTGGGCTATCGGCCCAAGAGACCCAGTACTTC. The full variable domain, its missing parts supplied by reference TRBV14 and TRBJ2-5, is EAGVTQFPSHSVIEKGQTVTLRCDPISGHDNLYWYRRVMGKEIKFLLHFVKESKQDESGMPNNRFLAERTGGTYSTLKVQPAELEDSGVYFCASSQERSFGLSAQETQYFGPGTRLLVL.

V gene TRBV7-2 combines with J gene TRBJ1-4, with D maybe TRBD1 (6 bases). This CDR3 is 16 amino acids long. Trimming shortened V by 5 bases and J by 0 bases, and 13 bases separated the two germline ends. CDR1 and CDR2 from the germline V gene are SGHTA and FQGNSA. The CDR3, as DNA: TGTGCCAGCAGCCCCGGGGGGCGTGCAACTAATGAAAAACTGTTTTTT. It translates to CASSPGGRATNEKLFF.

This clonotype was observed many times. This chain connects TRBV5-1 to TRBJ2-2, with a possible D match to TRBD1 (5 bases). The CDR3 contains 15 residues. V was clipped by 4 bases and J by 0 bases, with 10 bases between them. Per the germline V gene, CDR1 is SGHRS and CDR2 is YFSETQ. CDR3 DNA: TGCGCCAGCAGCGCCGGACAAACGAACACCGGGGAGCTGTTTTTT. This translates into CASSAGQTNTGELFF. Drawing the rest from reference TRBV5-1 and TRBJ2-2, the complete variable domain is KAGVTQTPRYLIKTRGQQVTLSCSPISGHRSVSWYQQTPGQGLQFLFEYFSETQRNKGNFPGRFSGRQFSNSRSEMNVSTLELGDSALYLCASSAGQTNTGELFFGEGSRLTVL.

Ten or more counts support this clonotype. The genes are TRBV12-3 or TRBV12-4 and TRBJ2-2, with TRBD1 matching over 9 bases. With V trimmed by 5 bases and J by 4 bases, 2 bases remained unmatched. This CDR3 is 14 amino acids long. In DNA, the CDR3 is TGTGCCAGCAGTCGGACAGGGGTCACCGGGGAGCTGTTTTTT. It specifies CASSRTGVTGELFF.

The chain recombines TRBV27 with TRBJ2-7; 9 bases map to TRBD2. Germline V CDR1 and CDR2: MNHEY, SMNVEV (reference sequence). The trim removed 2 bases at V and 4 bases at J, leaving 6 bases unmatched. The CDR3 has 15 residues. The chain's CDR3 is CASSLTTGLAYEQYF. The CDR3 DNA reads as TGTGCCAGCAGTTTAACAACGGGACTAGCTTACGAGCAGTACTTC.

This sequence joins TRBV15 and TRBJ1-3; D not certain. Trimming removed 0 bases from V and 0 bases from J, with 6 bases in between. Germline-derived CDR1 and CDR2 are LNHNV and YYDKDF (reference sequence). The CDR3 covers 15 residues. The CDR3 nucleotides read TGTGCCACCAGCAGAGACGCTGGCTCTGGAAACACCATATATTTT. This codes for CATSRDAGSGNTIYF.